The 20 T cell receptor beta chains reported below all come from one sample, sequenced in a study of blood T cell repertoires in COVID-19. TCRdb keeps only in-frame clones here, not all; method: immunoSEQ multiplex PCR. The sample holds approximately 70,000 clones, about nine tenths seen once. Sample: peripheral blood. The source is a man aged 45 to 65 with active COVID-19.

The CDR3 sequence: CASSQPASARSGNTIYF. Here the CDR3 DNA reads TGTGCCAGCAGCCAACCTGCCTCTGCGCGGTCCGGAAACACCATATATTTT. The chain joins TRBV28 to TRBJ1-3, with D unclear. The germline gives CDR1 MDHEN, CDR2 SYDVKM. The V gene lost 6 bases and the J gene lost 4 bases, with 22 bases spanning the gap. This CDR3 contains 17 residues.

The chain combines TRBV6-5 with TRBJ1-3; D is undetermined. The germline V gene has CDR1 MNHEY and CDR2 SVGAGI. With 4 bases removed from V and 4 bases from J, the gap between germline ends came to 8 bases. The CDR3 has 13 amino acids. CDR3 DNA: TGTGCCAGCAGTTCGGGGTGGGGAAACACCATATATTTT. Its translation is CASSSGWGNTIYF.

CDR3 amino acids: CASTQTGLHYEQYF. CDR3 DNA: TGTGCCAGCACTCAGACGGGACTACACTACGAGCAGTACTTC. The chain joins TRBV6-5 to TRBJ2-7, with 7 positions matching TRBD2. In germline, CDR1 is MNHEY, CDR2 SVGAGI. V dropped 7 bases and J dropped 3; count of bases not matched to a gene: 9. The CDR3 covers 14 residues.

The V and J genes are TRBV29-1 and TRBJ2-5; TRBD2 might be the D (6 bases). CDR1 SQVTM and CDR2 ANQGSEA come from the germline V gene. The CDR3 sequence is 13 residues long. Trimming left V 8 bases short and J 5 bases short, with 18 bases between. The DNA of the CDR3 is TGCAGCTCTAACGGGATCGGAGGGGAGACCCAGTACTTC. Translation gives CSSNGIGGETQYF.

This chain connects TRBV7-2 to TRBJ2-6; D possibly corresponds to TRBD2 (5 bases). Germline-derived CDR1 and CDR2 are SGHTA and FQGNSA. The CDR3 sequence is 15 residues long. Trimming took 4 bases from V and 1 from J, leaving 8 bases between them. The CDR3 loop is CASSSAGSGANVLTF. CDR3 DNA: TGTGCCAGCAGCTCTGCGGGTTCTGGGGCCAACGTCCTGACTTTC.

The chain combines TRBV28 with TRBJ1-2; D is ambiguous. The CDR3 length is 14 residues. Germline-derived CDR1 and CDR2 are MDHEN and SYDVKM. V was cut by 6 bases and J by 2 bases, with 13 bases left in between. DNA for the CDR3: TGTGCCAGCAGAGAAGTCGGGAGGAACTATGGCTACACCTTC. This codes for CASREVGRNYGYTF.

The chain recombines TRBV5-1 with TRBJ1-5; possible D gene TRBD1, 5 bases. The V gene's germline CDR1 is SGHRS and CDR2 YFSETQ. The V and J ends lost 2 bases and 5 bases respectively, with 11 bases between them. The CDR3 runs 14 residues. DNA of the CDR3: TGCGCCAGCAGCTTTGTCGGGGGGGATCAGCCCCAGCATTTT. Its protein product is CASSFVGGDQPQHF.

The table lists this clone with a count of one. This chain connects TRBV5-3 to TRBJ1-2, with D tentatively TRBD1 (5 bases). TRBV5-3 is an ORF; its function is uncertain. V shed 4 bases and J shed 0 bases, with 19 bases lying between them. The CDR3 loop spans 17 amino acids. The CDR3 nucleotides are TGTGCCAGAAGCAAAAGGACAAGGACCCCAGCTAACTATGGCTACACCTTC. It encodes CARSKRTRTPANYGYTF.

V and J are TRBV12-5 and TRBJ1-6; D ambiguous. Per germline, CDR1 LGHNT and CDR2 FRNRAP. The V end lost 1 base, the J end lost 9 bases, and 7 bases lay between the germline ends. The CDR3 consists of 13 residues. The CDR3 sequence: CASGLAPGSPLHF. In DNA, the CDR3 is TGTGCTAGTGGTTTGGCCCCGGGTTCACCCCTCCACTTT.

The J gene is TRBJ1-2, the V gene TRBV30; 12 nucleotides match TRBD1. CDR3 size: 17 residues. Germline assignment: CDR1 GTSNPN and CDR2 SVGIG (reference sequence). J lost 4 bases, V lost 5 bases, and 14 bases had no gene match. The CDR3 coding sequence is TGTGCCTGGCGCCGTCCCGGGACAGGGGGCAGGGGCTATGGCTACACCTTC. It encodes CAWRRPGTGGRGYGYTF.

The rearrangement links TRBV24-1 to TRBJ1-3, with unresolved D. Trimming took 3 bases from V and 4 from J, leaving 3 bases between them. The CDR3 spans 12 residues. Per the germline V gene, CDR1 is KGHDR and CDR2 is SFDVKD. The CDR3 protein is CATSDPGNTIYF. CDR3 sequence (DNA): TGTGCCACCAGTGATCCAGGAAACACCATATATTTT.

The rearrangement uses TRBV5-1 and TRBJ2-2; 10 positions agree with TRBD2. V shed 1 base, J shed 3 bases, and the junction held 3 bases outside the gene matches. Germline V gene data show CDR1 as SGHRS and CDR2 as YFSETQ. The CDR3 contains 16 residues. CDR3 nucleotide sequence: TGCGCCAGCAGCTTGACTAGCGGGACACACACCGGGGAGCTGTTTTTT. As protein: CASSLTSGTHTGELFF. The whole variable domain, filled in from reference TRBV5-1 and TRBJ2-2, reads KAGVTQTPRYLIKTRGQQVTLSCSPISGHRSVSWYQQTPGQGLQFLFEYFSETQRNKGNFPGRFSGRQFSNSRSEMNVSTLELGDSALYLCASSLTSGTHTGELFFGEGSRLTVL.

The chain couples TRBV28 to TRBJ2-6, with a tentative D call TRBD1 (6 bases). The CDR3 covers 18 residues. V was clipped by 7 bases and J by 0 bases, with 19 bases between them. Germline CDR1 and CDR2: MDHEN and SYDVKM. CDR3 coding DNA: TGTGCCAGCAACAACCCAAGGACAGCTTACTCTGGGGCCAACGTCCTGACTTTC. Protein: CASNNPRTAYSGANVLTF.

The chain couples TRBV4-1 to TRBJ2-3; 14 bases fit TRBD2. The CDR3 is made up of 19 amino acids. V lost 3 bases, J lost 4 bases, and 12 bases stayed unmatched. Looked up from germline, CDR1 is MGHRA and CDR2 is YSYEKL. CDR3 in amino acids: CASSQGGTSGSYFPDTQYF. In nucleotides, the CDR3 is TGCGCCAGCAGCCAGGGGGGGACTAGCGGGAGTTATTTCCCAGATACGCAGTATTTT.

The V gene is TRBV5-1, the J gene TRBJ2-5; tentative D call: TRBD1 (5 bases). V lost 1 base to trimming and J lost 1 base, with 8 bases between them. Germline lookup yields CDR1 SGHRS and CDR2 YFSETQ. The CDR3 has 14 amino acids. The CDR3 loop is CASSLNTGQETQYF. The CDR3 DNA follows: TGCGCCAGCAGCTTGAATACAGGCCAAGAGACCCAGTACTTC.

The rearrangement links TRBV7-3 to TRBJ2-5; 8 bases map to TRBD2. From germline, CDR1 is SGHTA and CDR2 FQGTGA. Unmatched junction bases numbered 3, after V lost 5 bases and J lost 4 bases. The CDR3 consists of 13 residues. As DNA, the CDR3 is TGTGCCAGCAGCACAACTAGCGGAGAGACCCAGTACTTC. Translating gives CASSTTSGETQYF.

The chain carries TRBV2 and TRBJ2-7, with TRBD1 matching over 7 bases. Germline CDR1 reads SNHLY; CDR2 reads FYNNEI. V shed 6 bases and J 4 bases; nucleotides not matched to a gene: 9. CDR3 length: 14 residues. CDR3: CASSTGTEVYEQYF. The CDR3 region has the DNA TGTGCCAGCAGCACCGGGACAGAGGTTTACGAGCAGTACTTC. Variable domain in full (rest from reference TRBV2 and TRBJ2-7): EPEVTQTPSHQVTQMGQEVILRCVPISNHLYFYWYRQILGQKVEFLVSFYNNEISEKSEIFDDQFSVERPDGSNFTLKIRSTKLEDSAMYFCASSTGTEVYEQYFGPGTRLTVT.

V usage is TRBV4-3 and J usage is TRBJ1-1; maybe TRBD1 (5 bases). The germline CDR1 and CDR2 sequences are LGHNA and YSLEER. V lost 1 base and J 3 bases, leaving 12 bases between the germline ends. The CDR3 consists of 15 residues. CDR3 sequence: CASSQVGEGDTEAFF. CDR3 DNA sequence: TGCGCCAGCAGCCAAGTAGGGGAAGGAGACACTGAAGCTTTCTTT.

This clone was seen a single time. The CDR3, as DNA: TGTGCCAGCAGTGACAGGGGTAATGAAAAACTGTTTTTT. The encoded protein is CASSDRGNEKLFF. The chain uses TRBV6-1 and TRBJ1-4, with a weak D call TRBD1 (6 bases). CDR3 length: 13 amino acids. The V gene lost 3 bases and the J gene lost 4 bases, with 6 bases spanning the gap. In germline, CDR1 is MNHNS, CDR2 SASEGT.

The chain couples TRBV2 to TRBJ2-6; D remains ambiguous. This CDR3 region has 15 residues. Trimming stripped 3 bases from V and 0 bases from J, with 6 bases between. The germline V gene encodes CDR1 SNHLY and CDR2 FYNNEI. This CDR3 is CASSDSSSGANVLTF. The CDR3 DNA reads TGTGCCAGCAGTGATTCGAGCTCTGGGGCCAACGTCCTGACTTTC.